The 30 T cell receptor beta chains below were found in one sample sequenced in a study of regulatory T cells in long-lasting Graves disease. CDR3 regions were amplified by Arm-PCR using iRepertoire HTBI primers to build TCR beta libraries. TCRdb redid the calling of the multiplex PCR reads with MiXCR, one entry per CDR3 protein. This table holds fewer than 550,000 distinct CDR3 sequences, around 15% found once. Documented time point: newly diagnosed GD, antithyroid drugs for less than 3 months. With RNA extracted from PBMCs as input, the TCR library was made. The same sample was also studied in work on T cells in Graves' hyperthyroidism and ophthalmopathy.

This material consisted of peripheral blood mononuclear cells (PBMCs), taken at new diagnosis, from a patient treated with antithyroid drugs. These receptors were obtained from a young woman with Graves disease.

The V and J genes are TRBV7-9 and TRBJ2-1, with a weak D call TRBD1 (6 bases). This CDR3 contains 12 residues. Trimming took off 5 bases at V and 15 bases at J, with 17 bases between the two ends. Germline CDR1 reads SEHNR; CDR2 reads FQNEAQ (reference sequence). The DNA of the CDR3 is TGTGCCAGCAGCCGAACTGGACAGAGCCTGTTCTTC. Translation: CASSRTGQSLFF. The full variable domain, its missing parts supplied by reference TRBV7-9 and TRBJ2-1, is DTGVSQNPRHKITKRGQNVTFRCDPISEHNRLYWYRQTLGQGPEFLTYFQNEAQLEKSRLLSDRFSAERPKGSFSTLEIQRTEQGDSAMYLCASSRTGQSLFFGPGTRLTVL.

Many counts were recorded for this clonotype. J is TRBJ2-3 and V is TRBV10-3; 9 bases align to TRBD2. The germline V gene has CDR1 ENHRY and CDR2 SYGVKD. The CDR3 runs 16 residues. Unmatched junction bases numbered 8, after V lost 5 bases and J lost 2 bases. CDR3 residues: CAISPLSGSPTDTQYF. CDR3 sequence (DNA): TGTGCCATCAGTCCCCTTAGCGGGAGCCCCACAGATACGCAGTATTTT.

This clonotype was observed at least ten times. This chain links TRBV28 with TRBJ2-7, with TRBD2 as a possible D gene (5 bases). CDR3 size: 12 residues. Germline-derived CDR1 and CDR2 are MDHEN and SYDVKM. V lost 6 bases and J lost 2, with 8 bases in between. The CDR3 loop reads CASSLATYEQYF. In DNA form, the CDR3 reads TGTGCCAGCAGCCTAGCAACCTACGAGCAGTACTTC.

There are many counts of this clonotype. The chain carries TRBV27 and TRBJ2-7; no clear D gene. V was shortened by 1 base and J by 0 bases, with 10 bases between the two germline ends. Germline V gene data show CDR1 as MNHEY and CDR2 as SMNVEV (reference sequence). The CDR3 is 15 residues long. This chain's CDR3 is CASSLYLMGSYEQYF. Here the CDR3 DNA reads TGTGCCAGCAGTTTATACTTGATGGGCTCCTACGAGCAGTACTTC.

This clonotype was detected many times. The chain combines TRBV12-3 or TRBV12-4 with TRBJ1-6, with D possibly TRBD1 on 5 matching bases. The CDR3 contains 14 residues. The V gene lost 6 bases and the J gene lost 9 bases, with 15 bases spanning the gap. This CDR3 is CASSRDSVTSPLHF. As DNA, the CDR3 is TGTGCCAGCAGCAGAGACAGCGTTACTTCACCCCTCCACTTT.

In this sample, this clonotype turned up a few times. J is TRBJ2-5 and V is TRBV6-1; no clear D gene. V shed 6 bases and J shed 5 bases, with 13 bases lying between them. From germline, CDR1 is MNHNS and CDR2 SASEGT. The CDR3 runs 13 residues. CDR3 sequence (DNA): TGTGCCAGCAGCAGAACATTGTTGGAGACCCAGTACTTC. This sequence encodes CASSRTLLETQYF.

The chain couples TRBV4-3 to TRBJ1-6; D remains ambiguous. Germline V gene data show CDR1 as LGHNA and CDR2 as YSLEER. This CDR3 spans 13 amino acids. V lost 1 base and J lost 9, with 7 bases in between. For the CDR3, the DNA is TGCGCCAGCAGCCAAGGTCGGGTTTCACCCCTCCACTTT. This codes for CASSQGRVSPLHF.

The chain carries TRBV29-1 and TRBJ2-1; 9 bases line up with TRBD2. The length of the CDR3 is 12 residues. In germline, CDR1 is SQVTM, CDR2 ANQGSEA. Trimming cost V 7 bases and J 15 bases; bases outside gene matches: 13. This CDR3 is CSGAGLAVGWFF. The CDR3, as DNA: TGCAGCGGGGCGGGACTAGCAGTGGGATGGTTCTTC.

This clonotype was counted many times. The chain combines TRBV6-2 or TRBV6-3 with TRBJ2-3; D remains unclear. Germline V gene data show CDR1 as MNHEY and CDR2 as SVGEGT. Trimming pared 4 bases from V and 4 bases from J, leaving 9 bases between. This CDR3 has 13 residues. In DNA, the CDR3 is TGTGCCAGCAGTTCCCGAGTCTCAGATACGCAGTATTTT. Its protein is CASSSRVSDTQYF.

This clonotype was observed at least ten times. This chain links TRBV7-8 with TRBJ2-5; TRBD2 aligns across 10 bases. This CDR3 is built from 17 residues. V trimming: 5 bases; J trimming: 5 bases; junction bases outside the gene matches: 14. Per the germline V gene, CDR1 is SGHVS and CDR2 is FQNEAQ. CDR3 protein: CASSPTRLAGDRETQYF. In DNA, the CDR3 is TGTGCCAGCAGCCCAACACGTCTAGCGGGAGATCGGGAGACCCAGTACTTC.

The sample holds a few counts of this clonotype. J is TRBJ2-7 and V is TRBV7-9; TRBD2 might be the D (5 bases). CDR3 length: 15 residues. Deletions cut 1 base from V and 1 base from J, with 11 bases between. Germline V gene lookup returns CDR1 SEHNR and CDR2 FQNEAQ (reference sequence). CDR3 region: CASSLGAALSYEQYF. The CDR3 DNA reads as TGTGCCAGCAGCTTAGGAGCGGCCTTATCCTACGAGCAGTACTTC.

The J gene is TRBJ2-1, the V gene TRBV5-4; a possible D gene is TRBD2 (5 bases). V was trimmed by 3 bases and J by 6 bases, leaving 10 bases between them. Germline V gives CDR1 SGHNT, CDR2 YYREEE (reference sequence). The CDR3 is made up of 13 amino acids. DNA for the CDR3: TGTGCCAGCAGCTCGACTAACCTCAATGAGCAGTTCTTC. Translated, it gives CASSSTNLNEQFF. Full variable domain (rest looked up from reference TRBV5-4 and TRBJ2-1): ETGVTQSPTHLIKTRGQQVTLRCSSQSGHNTVSWYQQALGQGPQFIFQYYREEENGRGNFPPRFSGLQFPNYSSELNVNALELDDSALYLCASSSTNLNEQFFGPGTRLTVL.

The sample holds a few counts of this clonotype. The chain has TRBV11-2 and TRBJ2-4; 7 bases match TRBD1. The CDR3 runs 13 residues. Germline V gene lookup returns CDR1 SGHAT and CDR2 FQNNGV. The V gene end was trimmed by 3 bases and the J gene end by 12 bases; junction bases not matched to a gene: 8. CDR3: CASSFGRAGGQYF. CDR3 sequence (DNA): TGTGCCAGCAGCTTCGGTCGGGCAGGGGGTCAGTACTTC.

This clonotype was recorded at least ten times. This chain links TRBV27 with TRBJ2-3, with 8 bases matching TRBD2. The CDR3 consists of 13 residues. Germline-derived CDR1 and CDR2 are MNHEY and SMNVEV (reference sequence). With 8 bases clipped from V and 6 bases from J, the junction kept 7 bases outside the gene matches. The chain's CDR3 is CASSGLVSDTQYF. As DNA, the CDR3 is TGTGCCAGCTCGGGACTAGTGTCTGATACGCAGTATTTT.

This clonotype was recorded at least ten times. V is TRBV6-1 and J is TRBJ2-5, with a weak D call TRBD1 (5 bases). The CDR3 totals 15 residues. Germline V gene sequence: CDR1 MNHNS, CDR2 SASEGT. V was clipped by 6 bases and J by 2 bases, with 16 bases between them. DNA for the CDR3: TGTGCCAGCAGCCCCCTCGGAGCAGGGCAAGAGACCCAGTACTTC. It encodes CASSPLGAGQETQYF.

This clonotype was counted ten times or more. The rearrangement links TRBV10-3 to TRBJ2-1; 10 bases map to TRBD2. CDR1 is ENHRY and CDR2 is SYGVKD in the germline V gene. Germline trimming cut 3 bases from V and 9 bases from J; bases unmatched to any gene: 8. The CDR3 length is 15 residues. CDR3 loop: CAISDGAGGLGEQFF. In DNA, the CDR3 is TGTGCCATCAGTGACGGAGCGGGAGGGCTCGGTGAGCAGTTCTTC.

V usage is TRBV7-2 and J usage is TRBJ2-3; D could derive from TRBD1 or TRBD2 (5 bases each). The CDR3 sequence is 18 residues long. V was clipped by 4 bases and J by 3 bases, with 23 bases between them. The germline V gene has CDR1 SGHTA and CDR2 FQGNSA. DNA for the CDR3: TGTGCCAGCAGCTCCGCCCGTCCGGGACCAGACCGTACAGATACGCAGTATTTT. Its translation is CASSSARPGPDRTDTQYF. Full variable domain (outside the CDR3, taken from reference TRBV7-2 and TRBJ2-3): GAGVSQSPSNKVTEKGKDVELRCDPISGHTALYWYRQSLGQGLEFLIYFQGNSAPDKSGLPSDRFSAERTGGSVSTLTIQRTQQEDSAVYLCASSSARPGPDRTDTQYFGPGTRLTVL.

The V and J genes are TRBV2 and TRBJ2-7; D gene uncertain. Trimming shortened V by 7 bases and J by 4 bases, and 8 bases separated the two germline ends. Germline values: CDR1 SNHLY, CDR2 FYNNEI. The CDR3 spans 11 residues. The CDR3 spells CASTRGYEQYF. For the CDR3, the DNA is TGTGCCAGCACCCGAGGTTACGAGCAGTACTTC.

This clonotype was observed at least ten times. The gene calls are TRBV7-3 and TRBJ1-1; D not certain. V was shortened by 5 bases and J by 0 bases, with 7 bases between the two germline ends. CDR1 SGHTA and CDR2 FQGTGA come from the germline V gene. The CDR3 covers 13 residues. As DNA, the CDR3 is TGTGCCAGCAGCCCGACTATGAACACTGAAGCTTTCTTT. Its translation is CASSPTMNTEAFF. Complete variable domain (other parts from reference TRBV7-3 and TRBJ1-1): GAGVSQTPSNKVTEKGKYVELRCDPISGHTALYWYRQSLGQGPEFLIYFQGTGAADDSGLPNDRFFAVRPEGSVSTLKIQRTERGDSAVYLCASSPTMNTEAFFGQGTRLTVV.

This clonotype showed up just a few times. The V and J genes are TRBV24-1 and TRBJ2-1; 8 positions agree with TRBD1. V dropped 3 bases and J dropped 5; count of bases not matched to a gene: 8. CDR1 KGHDR and CDR2 SFDVKD come from the germline V gene. The CDR3 is 16 residues long. CDR3 in amino acids: CATSDRTGTGNNEQFF. The CDR3 nucleotides read TGTGCCACCAGTGATCGGACCGGGACAGGAAACAATGAGCAGTTCTTC.

The V call is TRBV20-1, the J call TRBJ2-7; 7 bases fit TRBD2. Trimming took 3 bases from V and 3 from J; bases not matched to a gene: 14. The germline V gene encodes CDR1 DFQATT and CDR2 SNEGSKA (reference sequence). This CDR3 is 16 amino acids long. The CDR3 protein is CSARSPAGALYYEQYF. The CDR3 region has the DNA TGCAGTGCTAGGAGTCCGGCGGGAGCGCTTTACTACGAGCAGTACTTC.

In its sample, this clonotype was seen a few times. The chain employs TRBV7-2 and TRBJ2-7; 14 positions match TRBD2. CDR3 length equals 16 residues. CDR1 and CDR2 (germline): SGHTA, FQGNSA. Trimming took 5 bases from V and 4 from J; bases not matched to a gene: 7. The CDR3 coding sequence is TGTGCCAGCAGCCCAAAGGGACTAGCGGGAGAGTACGAGCAGTACTTC. As protein: CASSPKGLAGEYEQYF. Full variable domain (outside the CDR3, taken from reference TRBV7-2 and TRBJ2-7): GAGVSQSPSNKVTEKGKDVELRCDPISGHTALYWYRQSLGQGLEFLIYFQGNSAPDKSGLPSDRFSAERTGGSVSTLTIQRTQQEDSAVYLCASSPKGLAGEYEQYFGPGTRLTVT.

Ten or more counts support this clonotype. The chain is built from TRBV20-1 and TRBJ2-7, with D possibly TRBD2 on 5 matching bases. Trimming pared 5 bases from V and 3 bases from J, leaving 14 bases between. This CDR3 spans 13 amino acids. CDR1 DFQATT and CDR2 SNEGSKA come from the germline V gene (reference sequence). The CDR3 coding sequence is TGCAGTGCTCAATCGGAGGCGGACTACGAGCAGTACTTC. As protein: CSAQSEADYEQYF.

This sequence joins TRBV7-9 and TRBJ2-7; 7 bases match TRBD2. V lost 5 bases and J lost 5; bases outside the gene matches: 3. This CDR3 region has 12 residues. Germline lookup yields CDR1 SEHNR and CDR2 FQNEAQ (reference sequence). CDR3: CASSPAGDEQYF. CDR3 coding DNA: TGTGCCAGCAGCCCGGCGGGGGACGAGCAGTACTTC. Variable domain in full (rest from reference TRBV7-9 and TRBJ2-7): DTGVSQNPRHKITKRGQNVTFRCDPISEHNRLYWYRQTLGQGPEFLTYFQNEAQLEKSRLLSDRFSAERPKGSFSTLEIQRTEQGDSAMYLCASSPAGDEQYFGPGTRLTVT.

This clonotype was observed at least ten times. The chain combines TRBV2 with TRBJ1-5; no definite D call. The length of the CDR3 is 14 residues. Germline V CDR1 and CDR2: SNHLY, FYNNEI. Trimming cost V 8 bases and J 3 bases, with 14 bases left between them. The CDR3 DNA reads as TGTGCCAGCGCAGAACGTATAGACAATCAGCCCCAGCATTTT. Amino acid sequence: CASAERIDNQPQHF.

This clonotype was picked up many times. This chain uses TRBV3-1 with TRBJ2-7; 7 bases agree with TRBD2. J was trimmed by 5 bases and V by 0 bases; bases with no gene match: 7. The CDR3 is 15 residues long. Germline V gives CDR1 LGHDT, CDR2 YNNKEL (reference sequence). The CDR3 region is CASSQDRGRSHEQYF. CDR3 coding DNA: TGTGCCAGCAGCCAAGACCGCGGGAGATCGCACGAGCAGTACTTC.

The chain joins TRBV7-9 to TRBJ2-7; 11 positions match TRBD2. J lost 0 bases, V lost 7 bases, and 8 bases had no gene match. Germline V CDR1 and CDR2: SEHNR, FQNEAQ (reference sequence). This CDR3 contains 16 residues. Here the CDR3 DNA reads TGTGCCAGCATGCCTAGCGGGAGGCCTAGCTCCTACGAGCAGTACTTC. Amino acid sequence: CASMPSGRPSSYEQYF.

This chain uses TRBV11-2 with TRBJ2-2; 7 nucleotides line up with TRBD1. The CDR3 spans 16 residues. V was clipped by 6 bases and J by 6 bases; unmatched bases: 13. From germline, CDR1 is SGHAT and CDR2 FQNNGV. For the CDR3, the DNA is TGTGCCAGCAGTCTATTGAGGGGGCTTCGCGCCGGGGAGCTGTTTTTT. Protein sequence: CASSLLRGLRAGELFF. Combining the CDR3 with reference TRBV11-2 and TRBJ2-2 gives the whole variable domain EAGVAQSPRYKIIEKRQSVAFWCNPISGHATLYWYQQILGQGPKLLIQFQNNGVVDDSQLPKDRFSAERLKGVDSTLKIQPAKLEDSAVYLCASSLLRGLRAGELFFGEGSRLTVL.

There are many counts of this clonotype. The chain has TRBV27 and TRBJ1-2, with 9 bases aligning to TRBD1. Germline V CDR1 and CDR2: MNHEY, SMNVEV (reference sequence). This CDR3 has 13 amino acids. The V gene end was trimmed by 7 bases and the J gene end by 5 bases; junction bases not matched to a gene: 5. CDR3 residues: CASTSTGGYGYTF. For the CDR3, the DNA is TGTGCCAGCACCTCGACAGGGGGTTATGGCTACACCTTC.

V usage is TRBV5-8 and J usage is TRBJ2-1, with 7 bases that match TRBD1. In germline, CDR1 is SGHTS, CDR2 YDEGEE. The CDR3 is made up of 16 amino acids. The V segment lost 4 bases and the J segment 2 bases; nucleotides outside the gene matches: 9. CDR3 amino acids: CASSPGTAGAYNEQFF. The CDR3 bases are TGTGCCAGCAGCCCTGGGACAGCCGGGGCCTACAATGAGCAGTTCTTC.